This is a list of T cell receptor beta chains from one sample in a study of blood T cell repertoires in COVID-19. Profiling relied on immunoSEQ multiplex PCR, and the TCRdb table lists in-frame clones only, not all of them. The sample yields approximately 90,000 clones, 85% seen once. Sequenced: peripheral blood. These receptors all come from a man in his fifties or sixties with acute or convalescent COVID-19. Each CDR3 is given with its conserved first and last residue. The order of the fields is D gene, V gene, J gene, clone size, CDR3 protein, CDR3 DNA. D genes are given only for firm matches. The size of a clone is reported for some rows only, either as once, few or many, or as a class for expanded clones.

TRBD1	TRBV9	TRBJ1-2	once	CASSVLEQGRGYTF	TGTGCCAGCAGCGTATTGGAACAGGGGAGAGGCTACACCTTC
TRBD2	TRBV29-1	TRBJ2-1	.	CSVGAGEGHNEQFF	TGCAGCGTTGGAGCGGGGGAGGGGCACAATGAGCAGTTCTTC
.	TRBV11-2	TRBJ2-1	.	CASSYGELGEQFF	TGTGCCAGCAGCTATGGAGAGTTGGGTGAGCAGTTCTTC
TRBD1	TRBV7-6	TRBJ1-4	.	CASSPETGVREKLFF	TGTGCCAGCAGCCCGGAGACAGGGGTTCGAGAAAAACTGTTTTTT
.	TRBV15	TRBJ1-3	.	CATSRDKGTGSSGNTIYF	TGTGCCACCAGCAGAGACAAAGGAACGGGGAGCTCTGGAAACACCATATATTTT
.	TRBV20-1	TRBJ2-3	.	CSASNSLYSDTQYF	TGCAGTGCTAGTAACTCTTTATATTCAGATACGCAGTATTTT
.	TRBV12-3/TRBV12-4	TRBJ1-2	.	CASSFTQGGGYTF	TGTGCCAGCAGTTTCACTCAGGGTGGTGGCTACACCTTC
TRBD2	TRBV4-2	TRBJ2-3	.	CASSHRPGTSLGSATQYF	TGTGCCAGCAGCCACCGACCCGGGACTAGCCTAGGCTCTGCTACGCAGTATTTT
.	TRBV29-1	TRBJ1-2	.	CSAAPQALYGYTF	TGCAGCGCCGCCCCACAGGCCCTTTATGGCTACACCTTC
TRBD1	TRBV7-6	TRBJ1-2	.	CASSLGQGAGYGYTF	TGTGCCAGCAGCTTAGGACAGGGGGCGGGCTATGGCTACACCTTC
.	TRBV10-1	TRBJ1-1	.	CASSGGQMNTEAFF	TGCGCCAGCAGTGGAGGTCAAATGAACACTGAAGCTTTCTTT
.	TRBV4-3	TRBJ2-7	many	CASSQDRSGPTYEQYF	TGCGCCAGCAGCCAAGATAGGTCAGGGCCTACCTACGAGCAGTACTTC
TRBD2	TRBV9	TRBJ2-2	.	CASSVSGTNTGELFF	TGTGCCAGCAGCGTTAGCGGGACGAACACCGGGGAGCTGTTTTTT
.	TRBV5-4	TRBJ2-2	.	CASPPPGQVTGELFF	TGTGCCTCCCCCCCGCCCGGACAAGTCACCGGGGAGCTGTTTTTT
TRBD1	TRBV18	TRBJ1-6	.	CASSTGTVSNSPLHF	TGTGCCAGCTCAACTGGGACAGTTAGTAATTCACCCCTCCACTTT
TRBD1	TRBV27	TRBJ2-7	.	CASSLTIQGAYEQYF	TGTGCCAGCAGTTTGACTATTCAGGGGGCCTACGAGCAGTACTTC
.	TRBV30	TRBJ2-7	.	CAWSVTGSEQYF	TGTGCCTGGAGTGTTACAGGTTCCGAGCAGTACTTC
.	TRBV2	TRBJ2-4	.	CASSGRGYKNIQYF	TGTGCCAGCAGTGGAAGGGGATACAAAAACATTCAGTACTTC
.	TRBV18	TRBJ1-1	few	CATHREGDTEAFF	TGTGCCACCCACAGGGAGGGGGACACTGAAGCTTTCTTT
TRBD2	TRBV28	TRBJ2-7	.	CASSSGGRISEQYF	TGTGCCAGCAGTTCGGGAGGGCGAATCTCCGAGCAGTACTTC
.	TRBV3-1/TRBV3-2	TRBJ2-7	.	CASSLDMAPYEQYF	TGTGCCAGCAGCCTCGATATGGCCCCCTACGAGCAGTACTTC
TRBD2	TRBV7-2	TRBJ2-1	once	CASSLAQREGGQFF	TGTGCCAGCAGCTTAGCGCAGCGGGAGGGCGGGCAGTTCTTC
.	TRBV2	TRBJ1-6	few	CASSSLTPVRAGSYNSPLHF	TGTGCCAGCAGTTCTCTAACCCCCGTGAGGGCCGGATCTTATAATTCACCCCTCCACTTT
.	TRBV11-2	TRBJ2-6	.	CASSLGLGGHSGANVLTF	TGTGCCAGCAGCTTAGGTTTGGGCGGACACTCTGGGGCCAACGTCCTGACTTTC